This T cell receptor beta chain was recovered during a study of T cells in localized non-small cell lung cancer. General study findings and limits: Researchers found a median around 61 of the top 100 tumor clones in adjacent lung.

Comments on this clone: Antigen unknown.

Repertoires were generated with immunoSEQ multiplex PCR, while TCRdb's copy carries only in-frame clones and drops some. The table lists some 1,400 clones, about a fifth of them singletons. Taken at least 2 cm from the tumor margin, the adjacent lung showed no atypia. V shed 2 bases and J 4 bases; nucleotides not matched to a gene: 7. The germline gives CDR1 SGHDN, CDR2 FVKESK. The CDR3 loop spans 16 amino acids. Material: normal lung tissue next to the tumor, obtained before any cancer treatment. The chain joins TRBV14 to TRBJ1-1, with 10 nucleotides matching TRBD1. This sequence originates from a woman aged 35 to 75 with stage I lung adenocarcinoma. The CDR3 here is CASSQRRGQGPTEAFF. For the CDR3, the DNA is TGTGCCAGCAGCCAAAGAAGGGGACAGGGGCCCACTGAAGCTTTCTTT.